Sequencing of this T cell receptor (beta chain) was carried out in a study of blood T cell repertoires in COVID-19. Across the study: Whether acute or convalescent, the COVID-19 samples came from the United States, Italy and Spain.

TCRdb's copy holds only in-frame clones and misses some; the assay was immunoSEQ multiplex PCR. Seen here are roughly 290,000 clones, roughly 88% observed once, and the top ten hold 2.2%. This CDR3 comprises 15 residues. Germline CDR1 and CDR2: KGHSH and LQKENI. J gave up 4 bases and V 3 bases, and 5 bases lay outside the gene matches. This sequence was found in a man under 40 who had recovered from COVID-19. The V call is TRBV18, the J call TRBJ2-3; 9 bases agree with TRBD1. The source material was PBMCs or T cells enriched from blood (not recorded which). The DNA of the CDR3 is TGTGCCAGCTCACCCGGGACAGGGAGTTCAGATACGCAGTATTTT. Translating gives CASSPGTGSSDTQYF.